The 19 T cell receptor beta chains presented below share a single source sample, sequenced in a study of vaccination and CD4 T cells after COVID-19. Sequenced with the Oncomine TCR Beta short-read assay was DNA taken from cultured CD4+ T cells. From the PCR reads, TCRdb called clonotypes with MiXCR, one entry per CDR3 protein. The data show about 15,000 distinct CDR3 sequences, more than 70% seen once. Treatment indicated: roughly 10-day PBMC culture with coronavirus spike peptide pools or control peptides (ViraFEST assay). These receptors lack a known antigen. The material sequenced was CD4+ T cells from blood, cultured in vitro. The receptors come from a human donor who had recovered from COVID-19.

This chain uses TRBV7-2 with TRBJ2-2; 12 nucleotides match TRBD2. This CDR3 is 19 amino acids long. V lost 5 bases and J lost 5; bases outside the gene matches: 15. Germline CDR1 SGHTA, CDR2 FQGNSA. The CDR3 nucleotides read TGTGCCAGCAGCCTCTGGGGCCGACTAGCGGGAGATATTACCGGGGAGCTGTTTTTT. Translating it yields CASSLWGRLAGDITGELFF.

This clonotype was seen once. The CDR3 region is CASSSLGTEAFF. For the CDR3, the DNA is TGTGCCAGCAGCTCCTTGGGCACTGAAGCTTTCTTT. This rearrangement joins TRBV7-6 to TRBJ1-1; D is unresolved. V was clipped by 4 bases and J by 4 bases, with 7 bases between them. This CDR3 has 12 amino acids. Germline V lookup: CDR1 SGHVS, CDR2 FNYEAQ.

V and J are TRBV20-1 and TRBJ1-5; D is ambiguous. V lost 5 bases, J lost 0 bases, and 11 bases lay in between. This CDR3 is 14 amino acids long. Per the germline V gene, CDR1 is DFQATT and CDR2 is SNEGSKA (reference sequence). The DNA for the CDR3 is TGCAGTGCTCCAGGCCTCTATAGCAATCAGCCCCAGCATTTT. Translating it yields CSAPGLYSNQPQHF.

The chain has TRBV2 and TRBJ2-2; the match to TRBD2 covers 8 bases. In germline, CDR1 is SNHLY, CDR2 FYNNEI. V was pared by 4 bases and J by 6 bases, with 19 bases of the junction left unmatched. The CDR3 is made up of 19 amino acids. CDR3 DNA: TGTGCCAGCAGTGTACTCCCCCGGAGGGAAGCGGGAGCAGCCGGGGAGCTGTTTTTT. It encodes CASSVLPRREAGAAGELFF.

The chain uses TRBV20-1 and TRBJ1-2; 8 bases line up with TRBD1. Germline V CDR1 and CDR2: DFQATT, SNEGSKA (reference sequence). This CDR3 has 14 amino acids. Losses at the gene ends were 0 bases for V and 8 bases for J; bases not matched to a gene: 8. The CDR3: CSARDRTGRGGYTF. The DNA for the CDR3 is TGCAGTGCTAGAGATCGGACAGGGCGAGGAGGCTACACCTTC.

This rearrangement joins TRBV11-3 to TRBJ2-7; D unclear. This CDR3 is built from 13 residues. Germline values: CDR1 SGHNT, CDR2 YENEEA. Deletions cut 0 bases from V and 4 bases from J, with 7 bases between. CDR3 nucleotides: TGTGCCAGCAGCTTAGATAGAGGATACGAGCAGTACTTC. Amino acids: CASSLDRGYEQYF.

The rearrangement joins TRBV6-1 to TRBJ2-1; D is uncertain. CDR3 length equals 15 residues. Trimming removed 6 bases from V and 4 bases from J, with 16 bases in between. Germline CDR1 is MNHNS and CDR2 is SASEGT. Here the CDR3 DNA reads TGTGCCAGCAGCCTCTTCGGGTCTCTTTACAATGAGCAGTTCTTC. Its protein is CASSLFGSLYNEQFF.

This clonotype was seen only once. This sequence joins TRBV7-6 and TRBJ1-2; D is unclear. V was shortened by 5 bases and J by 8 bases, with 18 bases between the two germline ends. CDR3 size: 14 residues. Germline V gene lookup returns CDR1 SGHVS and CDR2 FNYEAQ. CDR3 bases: TGTGCCAGCAGCCCAGGATCGGCCACTAGGGGCTACACCTTC. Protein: CASSPGSATRGYTF.

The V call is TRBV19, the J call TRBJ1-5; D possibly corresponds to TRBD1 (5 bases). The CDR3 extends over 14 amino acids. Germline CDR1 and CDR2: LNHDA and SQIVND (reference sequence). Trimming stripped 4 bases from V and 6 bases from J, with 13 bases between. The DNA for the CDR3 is TGTGCCAGTAGTAGGGGCGAGGGTAGTCAGCCCCAGCATTTT. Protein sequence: CASSRGEGSQPQHF. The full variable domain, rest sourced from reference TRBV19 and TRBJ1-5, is DGGITQSPKYLFRKEGQNVTLSCEQNLNHDAMYWYRQDPGQGLRLIYYSQIVNDFQKGDIAEGYSVSREKKESFPLTVTSAQKNPTAFYLCASSRGEGSQPQHFGDGTRLSIL.

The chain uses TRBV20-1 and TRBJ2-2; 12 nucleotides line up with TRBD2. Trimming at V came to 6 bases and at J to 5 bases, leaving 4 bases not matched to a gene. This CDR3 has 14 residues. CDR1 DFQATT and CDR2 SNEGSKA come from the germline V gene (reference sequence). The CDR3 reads CSARLAGATGELFF. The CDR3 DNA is TGCAGTGCCAGACTAGCGGGAGCAACCGGGGAGCTGTTTTTT.

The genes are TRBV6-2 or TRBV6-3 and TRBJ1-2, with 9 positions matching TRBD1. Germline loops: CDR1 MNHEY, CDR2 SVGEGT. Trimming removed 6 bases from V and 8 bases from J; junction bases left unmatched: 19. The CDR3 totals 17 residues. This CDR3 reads CASSGTTPGQGLHGYTF. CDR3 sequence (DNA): TGTGCCAGCAGCGGCACGACCCCGGGACAGGGCTTACACGGCTACACCTTC.

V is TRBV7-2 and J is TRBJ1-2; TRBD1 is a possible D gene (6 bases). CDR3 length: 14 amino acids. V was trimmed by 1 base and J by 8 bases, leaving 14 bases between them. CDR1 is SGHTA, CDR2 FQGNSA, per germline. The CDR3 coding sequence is TGTGCCAGCAGCTTAGAGTGGGGGGCGGGAGGCTACACCTTC. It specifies CASSLEWGAGGYTF.

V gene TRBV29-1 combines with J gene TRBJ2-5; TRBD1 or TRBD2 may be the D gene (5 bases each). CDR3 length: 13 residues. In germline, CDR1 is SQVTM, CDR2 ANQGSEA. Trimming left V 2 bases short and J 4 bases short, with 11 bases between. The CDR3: CSVEIGAPETQYF. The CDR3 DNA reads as TGCAGCGTTGAAATCGGGGCACCAGAGACCCAGTACTTC.

The chain's CDR3 is CASSQARSGPYGYTF. In nucleotides, the CDR3 is TGTGCCAGCAGCCAAGCTCGATCGGGACCCTATGGCTACACCTTC. The chain joins TRBV7-2 to TRBJ1-2; possibly TRBD1 for D (5 bases). Trimming stripped 5 bases from V and 4 bases from J, with 17 bases between. The CDR3 is 15 amino acids. The germline V gene encodes CDR1 SGHTA and CDR2 FQGNSA.

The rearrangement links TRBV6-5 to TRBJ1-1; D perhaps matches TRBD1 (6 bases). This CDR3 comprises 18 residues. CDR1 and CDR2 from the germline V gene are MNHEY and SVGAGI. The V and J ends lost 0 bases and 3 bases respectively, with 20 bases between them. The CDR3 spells CASSYSRPQGQKDTEAFF. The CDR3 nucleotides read TGTGCCAGCAGTTACTCGAGACCGCAGGGGCAAAAGGACACTGAAGCTTTCTTT.

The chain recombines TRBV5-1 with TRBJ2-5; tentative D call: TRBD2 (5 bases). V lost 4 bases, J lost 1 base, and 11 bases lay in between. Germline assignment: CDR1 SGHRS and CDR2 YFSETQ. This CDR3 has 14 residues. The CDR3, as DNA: TGCGCCAGCAGCCCGGGTGGGAGCCAAGAGACCCAGTACTTC. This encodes CASSPGGSQETQYF.

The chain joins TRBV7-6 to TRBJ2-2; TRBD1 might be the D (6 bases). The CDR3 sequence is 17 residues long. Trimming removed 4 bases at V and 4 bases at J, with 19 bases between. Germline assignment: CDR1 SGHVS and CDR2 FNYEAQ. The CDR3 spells CASSWGRLRDVTGELFF. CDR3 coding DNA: TGTGCCAGCAGCTGGGGGCGGCTCCGGGACGTCACCGGGGAGCTGTTTTTT.

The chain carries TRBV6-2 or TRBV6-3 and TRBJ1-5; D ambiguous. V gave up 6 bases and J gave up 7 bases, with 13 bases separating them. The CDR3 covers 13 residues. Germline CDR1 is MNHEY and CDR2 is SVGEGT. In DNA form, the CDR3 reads TGTGCCAGCAGGCTCACGCTTGGGCAGCCCCAGCATTTT. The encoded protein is CASRLTLGQPQHF.

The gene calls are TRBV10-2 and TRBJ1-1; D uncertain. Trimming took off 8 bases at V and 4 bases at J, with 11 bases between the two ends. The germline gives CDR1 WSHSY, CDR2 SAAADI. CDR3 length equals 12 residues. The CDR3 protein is CASRPDPTEAFF. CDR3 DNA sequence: TGCGCCAGCCGGCCGGACCCCACTGAAGCTTTCTTT.